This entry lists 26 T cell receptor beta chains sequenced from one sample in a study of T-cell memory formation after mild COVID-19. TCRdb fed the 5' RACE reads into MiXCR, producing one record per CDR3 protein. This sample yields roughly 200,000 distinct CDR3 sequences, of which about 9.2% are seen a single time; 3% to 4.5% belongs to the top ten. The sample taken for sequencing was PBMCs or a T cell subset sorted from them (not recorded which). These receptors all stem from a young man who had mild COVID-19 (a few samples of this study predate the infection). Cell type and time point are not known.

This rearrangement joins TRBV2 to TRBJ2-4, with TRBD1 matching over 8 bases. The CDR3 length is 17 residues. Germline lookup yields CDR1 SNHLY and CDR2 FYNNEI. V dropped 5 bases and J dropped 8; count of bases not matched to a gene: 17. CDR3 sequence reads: CASSKLGALGQGHIQYF. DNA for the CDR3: TGTGCCAGCAGTAAACTCGGAGCACTAGGACAGGGCCACATTCAGTACTTC. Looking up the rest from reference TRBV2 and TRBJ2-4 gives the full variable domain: EPEVTQTPSHQVTQMGQEVILRCVPISNHLYFYWYRQILGQKVEFLVSFYNNEISEKSEIFDDQFSVERPDGSNFTLKIRSTKLEDSAMYFCASSKLGALGQGHIQYFGAGTRLSVL.

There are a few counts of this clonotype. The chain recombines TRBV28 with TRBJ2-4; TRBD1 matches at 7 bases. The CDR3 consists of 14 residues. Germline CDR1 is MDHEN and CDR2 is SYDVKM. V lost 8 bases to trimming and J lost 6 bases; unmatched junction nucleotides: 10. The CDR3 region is CASDTRRTGNIQYF. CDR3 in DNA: TGTGCCAGCGACACTAGAAGGACAGGAAACATTCAGTACTTC.

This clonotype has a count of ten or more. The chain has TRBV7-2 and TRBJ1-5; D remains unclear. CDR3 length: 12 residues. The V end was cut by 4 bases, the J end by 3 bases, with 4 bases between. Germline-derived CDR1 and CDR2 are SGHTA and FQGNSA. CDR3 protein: CASSSNNQPQHF. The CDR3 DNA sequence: TGTGCCAGCAGCTCCAACAATCAGCCCCAGCATTTT.

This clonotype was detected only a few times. The CDR3 DNA follows: TGTGCCAGCAGTCTTGATCGACTAGCGGTGCACTACGAGCAGTACTTC. This sequence encodes CASSLDRLAVHYEQYF. This rearrangement joins TRBV12-3 or TRBV12-4 to TRBJ2-7; 9 nucleotides match TRBD2. This CDR3 contains 16 residues. V was clipped by 5 bases and J by 3 bases; unmatched bases: 11.

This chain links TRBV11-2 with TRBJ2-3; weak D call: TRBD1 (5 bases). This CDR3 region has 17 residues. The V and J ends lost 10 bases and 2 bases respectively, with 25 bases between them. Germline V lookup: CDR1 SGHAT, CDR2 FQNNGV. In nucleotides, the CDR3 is TGTGCCACCAGGGCCGGGTTCCGGTCCCTTCCCACAGATACGCAGTATTTT. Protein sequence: CATRAGFRSLPTDTQYF.

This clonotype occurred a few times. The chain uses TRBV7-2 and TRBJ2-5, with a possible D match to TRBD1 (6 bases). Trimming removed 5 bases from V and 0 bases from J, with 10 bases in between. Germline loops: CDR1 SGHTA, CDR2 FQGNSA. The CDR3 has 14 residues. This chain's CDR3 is CASSVDRYQETQYF. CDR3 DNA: TGTGCCAGCAGCGTCGACAGGTACCAAGAGACCCAGTACTTC.

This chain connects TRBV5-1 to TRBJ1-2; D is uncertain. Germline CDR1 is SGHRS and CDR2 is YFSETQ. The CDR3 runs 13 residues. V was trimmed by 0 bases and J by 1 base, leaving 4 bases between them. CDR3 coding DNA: TGCGCCAGCAGCTTGGACGTTAACTATGGCTACACCTTC. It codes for CASSLDVNYGYTF.

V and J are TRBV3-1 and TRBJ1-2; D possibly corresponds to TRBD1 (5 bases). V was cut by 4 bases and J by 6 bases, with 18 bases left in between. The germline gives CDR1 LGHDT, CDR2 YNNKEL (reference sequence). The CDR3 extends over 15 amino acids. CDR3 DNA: TGTGCCAGCAGCCTGGAGGGACGGAGCTTACATGGCTACACCTTC. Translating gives CASSLEGRSLHGYTF.

CDR3 sequence: CASRRAGVAASYNEQFF. CDR3 DNA: TGTGCCAGCAGGCGGGCAGGGGTTGCGGCCTCCTACAATGAGCAGTTCTTC. The rearrangement joins TRBV6-2 or TRBV6-3 to TRBJ2-1; a possible D gene is TRBD1 (6 bases). This CDR3 is 17 amino acids long. The germline CDR1 and CDR2 sequences are MNHEY and SVGEGT. The V and J ends lost 6 bases and 0 bases respectively, with 18 bases between them.

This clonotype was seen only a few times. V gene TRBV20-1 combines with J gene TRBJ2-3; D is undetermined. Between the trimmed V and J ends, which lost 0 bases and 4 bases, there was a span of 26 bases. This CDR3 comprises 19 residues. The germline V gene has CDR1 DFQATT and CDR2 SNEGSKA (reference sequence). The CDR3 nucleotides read TGCAGTGCTAGAGATCGTCATCGGCGGTCTTTCAAAGTCCCAGATACGCAGTATTTT. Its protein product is CSARDRHRRSFKVPDTQYF.

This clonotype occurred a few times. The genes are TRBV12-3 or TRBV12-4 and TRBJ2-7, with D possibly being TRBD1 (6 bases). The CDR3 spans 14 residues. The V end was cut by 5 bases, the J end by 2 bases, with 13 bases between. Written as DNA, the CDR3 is TGTGCCAGCAGTCCCGCAGGGGACACCTACGAGCAGTACTTC. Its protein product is CASSPAGDTYEQYF.

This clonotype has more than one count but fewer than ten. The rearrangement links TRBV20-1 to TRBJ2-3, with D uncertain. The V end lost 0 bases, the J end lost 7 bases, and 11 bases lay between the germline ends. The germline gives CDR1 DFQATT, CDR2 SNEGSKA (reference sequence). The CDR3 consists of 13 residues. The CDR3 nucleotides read TGCAGTGCTAGAGATTATAGAAGGAATACGCAGTATTTT. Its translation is CSARDYRRNTQYF.

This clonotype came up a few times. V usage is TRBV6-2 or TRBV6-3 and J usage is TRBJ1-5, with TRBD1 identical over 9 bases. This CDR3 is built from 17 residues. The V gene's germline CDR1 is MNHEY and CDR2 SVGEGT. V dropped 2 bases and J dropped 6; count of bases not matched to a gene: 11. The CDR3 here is CASSYLPGQGLGQPQHF. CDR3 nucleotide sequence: TGTGCCAGCAGTTACCTACCGGGACAGGGATTGGGTCAGCCCCAGCATTTT.

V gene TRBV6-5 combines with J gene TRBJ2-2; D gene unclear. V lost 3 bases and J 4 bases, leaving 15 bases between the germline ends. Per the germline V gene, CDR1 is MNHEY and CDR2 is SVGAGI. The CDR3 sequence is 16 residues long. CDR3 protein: CASSYLILLATGELFF. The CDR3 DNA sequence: TGTGCCAGCAGTTATCTTATTCTCCTGGCCACCGGGGAGCTGTTTTTT.

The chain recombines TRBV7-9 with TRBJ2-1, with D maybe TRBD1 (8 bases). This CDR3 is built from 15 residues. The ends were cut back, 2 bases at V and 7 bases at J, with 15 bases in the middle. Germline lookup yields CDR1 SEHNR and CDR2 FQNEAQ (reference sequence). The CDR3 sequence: CASSLLQGGKNEQFF. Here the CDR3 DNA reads TGTGCCAGCAGCTTATTACAGGGGGGGAAGAATGAGCAGTTCTTC.

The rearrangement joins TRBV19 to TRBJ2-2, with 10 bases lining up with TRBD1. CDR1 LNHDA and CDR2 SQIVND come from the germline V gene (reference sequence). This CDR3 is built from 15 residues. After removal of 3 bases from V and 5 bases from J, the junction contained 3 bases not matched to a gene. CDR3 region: CASSIDRGLTGELFF. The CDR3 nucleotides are TGTGCCAGTAGTATCGACAGGGGGCTGACCGGGGAGCTGTTTTTT.

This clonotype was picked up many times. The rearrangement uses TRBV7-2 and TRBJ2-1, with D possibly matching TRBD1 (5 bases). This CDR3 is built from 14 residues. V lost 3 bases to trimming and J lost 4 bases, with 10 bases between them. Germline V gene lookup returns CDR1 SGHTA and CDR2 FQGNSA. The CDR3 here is CASSLQGAYNEQFF. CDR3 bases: TGTGCCAGCAGCTTGCAGGGCGCGTACAATGAGCAGTTCTTC.

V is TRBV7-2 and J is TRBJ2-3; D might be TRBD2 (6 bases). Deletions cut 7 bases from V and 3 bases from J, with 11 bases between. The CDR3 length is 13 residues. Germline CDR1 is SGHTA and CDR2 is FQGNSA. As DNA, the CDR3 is TGTGCCAGCAAAGTTAGCGGAACAGATACGCAGTATTTT. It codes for CASKVSGTDTQYF. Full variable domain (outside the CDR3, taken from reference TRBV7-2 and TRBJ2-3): GAGVSQSPSNKVTEKGKDVELRCDPISGHTALYWYRQSLGQGLEFLIYFQGNSAPDKSGLPSDRFSAERTGGSVSTLTIQRTQQEDSAVYLCASKVSGTDTQYFGPGTRLTVL.

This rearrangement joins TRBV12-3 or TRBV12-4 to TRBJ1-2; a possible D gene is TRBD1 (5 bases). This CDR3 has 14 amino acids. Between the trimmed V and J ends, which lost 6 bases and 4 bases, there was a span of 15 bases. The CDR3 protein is CASSSRDPFYGYTF. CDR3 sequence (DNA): TGTGCCAGCAGCTCCCGGGACCCGTTCTATGGCTACACCTTC.

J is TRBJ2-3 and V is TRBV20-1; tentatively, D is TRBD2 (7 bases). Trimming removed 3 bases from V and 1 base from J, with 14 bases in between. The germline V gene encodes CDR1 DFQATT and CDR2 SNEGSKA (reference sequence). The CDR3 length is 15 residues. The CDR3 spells CSASGGAGGTDTQYF. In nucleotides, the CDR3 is TGCAGTGCTAGTGGGGGGGCCGGTGGCACAGATACGCAGTATTTT.

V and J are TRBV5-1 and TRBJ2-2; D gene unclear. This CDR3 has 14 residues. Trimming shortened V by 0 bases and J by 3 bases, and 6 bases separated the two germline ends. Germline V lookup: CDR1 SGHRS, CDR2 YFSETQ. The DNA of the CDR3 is TGCGCCAGCAGCTTGGTCCCAGACACCGGGGAGCTGTTTTTT. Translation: CASSLVPDTGELFF.

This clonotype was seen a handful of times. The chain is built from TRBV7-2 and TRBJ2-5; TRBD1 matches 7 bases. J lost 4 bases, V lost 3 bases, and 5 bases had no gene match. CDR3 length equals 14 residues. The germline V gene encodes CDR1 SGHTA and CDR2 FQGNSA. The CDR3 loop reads CASSFGQVGETQYF. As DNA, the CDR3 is TGTGCCAGCAGCTTCGGACAGGTGGGAGAGACCCAGTACTTC. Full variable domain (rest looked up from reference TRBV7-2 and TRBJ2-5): GAGVSQSPSNKVTEKGKDVELRCDPISGHTALYWYRQSLGQGLEFLIYFQGNSAPDKSGLPSDRFSAERTGGSVSTLTIQRTQQEDSAVYLCASSFGQVGETQYFGPGTRLLVL.

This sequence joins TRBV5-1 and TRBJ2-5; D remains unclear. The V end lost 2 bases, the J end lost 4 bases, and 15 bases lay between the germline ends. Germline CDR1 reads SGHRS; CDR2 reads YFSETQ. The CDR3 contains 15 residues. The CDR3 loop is CASSFSSAGRETQYF. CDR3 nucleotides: TGCGCCAGCAGCTTCAGCTCCGCCGGCAGAGAGACCCAGTACTTC.

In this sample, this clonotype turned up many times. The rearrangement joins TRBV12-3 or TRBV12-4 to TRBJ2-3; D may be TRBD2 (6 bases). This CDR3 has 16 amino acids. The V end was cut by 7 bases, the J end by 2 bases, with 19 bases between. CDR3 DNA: TGTGCCAGCATCACCACCACGGGGGAGTTCACAGATACGCAGTATTTT. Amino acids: CASITTTGEFTDTQYF.

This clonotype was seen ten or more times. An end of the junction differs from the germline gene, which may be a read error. CDR3 loop: CASSLGTVNTEAFF. As DNA, the CDR3 is TGTGCCAGCAGCTTAGGGACGGTGAACACTGAAGCTTTCTTT. The chain links TRBV5-1 to TRBJ1-1; D is possibly TRBD1 (5 bases). The CDR3 is 14 residues long. Germline V gene lookup returns CDR1 SGHRS and CDR2 YFSETQ.

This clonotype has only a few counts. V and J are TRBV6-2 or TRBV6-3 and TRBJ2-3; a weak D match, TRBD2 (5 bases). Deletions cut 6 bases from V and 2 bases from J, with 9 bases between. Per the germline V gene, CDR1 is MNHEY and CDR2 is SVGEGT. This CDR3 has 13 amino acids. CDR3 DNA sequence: TGTGCCAGCAGGAGGGTATCCACAGATACGCAGTATTTT. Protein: CASRRVSTDTQYF.